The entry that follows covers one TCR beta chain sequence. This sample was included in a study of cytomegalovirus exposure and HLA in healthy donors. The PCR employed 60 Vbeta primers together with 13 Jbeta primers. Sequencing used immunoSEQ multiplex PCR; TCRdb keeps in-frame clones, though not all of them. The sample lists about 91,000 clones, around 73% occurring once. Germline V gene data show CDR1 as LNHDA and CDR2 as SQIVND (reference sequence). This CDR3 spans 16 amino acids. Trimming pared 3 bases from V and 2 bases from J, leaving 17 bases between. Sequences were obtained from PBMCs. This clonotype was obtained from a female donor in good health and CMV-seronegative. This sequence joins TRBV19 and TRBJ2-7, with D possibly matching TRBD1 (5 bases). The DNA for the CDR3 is TGTGCCAGTAGTATCTCCCTCCAGGGCTTCCCCTACGAGCAGTACTTC. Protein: CASSISLQGFPYEQYF. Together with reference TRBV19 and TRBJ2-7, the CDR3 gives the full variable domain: DGGITQSPKYLFRKEGQNVTLSCEQNLNHDAMYWYRQDPGQGLRLIYYSQIVNDFQKGDIAEGYSVSREKKESFPLTVTSAQKNPTAFYLCASSISLQGFPYEQYFGPGTRLTVT.